Shown below are 28 T cell receptor beta chains from a single sample sequenced in a study of blood T cell repertoires in COVID-19. The table came from immunoSEQ multiplex PCR; TCRdb's copy has only in-frame clones and leaves some out. The sample has over 200,000 clones, roughly 89% seen once. The material sequenced was peripheral blood. These TCRs come from a man aged 60 to 69 who had recovered from COVID-19.

The V and J genes are TRBV5-6 and TRBJ1-3; D possibly corresponds to TRBD1 (6 bases). Germline values: CDR1 SGHDT, CDR2 YYEEEE. Trimming left V 4 bases short and J 0 bases short, with 11 bases between. This CDR3 spans 15 amino acids. Written as DNA, the CDR3 is TGTGCCAGCAGCCTCGGGACACGCTCTGGAAACACCATATATTTT. Its protein product is CASSLGTRSGNTIYF.

The J gene is TRBJ2-5, the V gene TRBV5-1; D might be TRBD1 (5 bases). The CDR3 is 14 residues long. Germline loops: CDR1 SGHRS, CDR2 YFSETQ. Trimming removed 4 bases from V and 4 bases from J, with 14 bases in between. Here the CDR3 reads CASSDRLGLETQYF. For the CDR3, the DNA is TGCGCCAGCAGCGATAGGCTGGGGCTAGAGACCCAGTACTTC.

This clone occurred a few times. The same CDR3 is also encoded by other DNA sequences in this sample. The rearrangement uses TRBV5-4 and TRBJ1-4; 9 bases are a match to TRBD1. CDR3 length: 14 amino acids. J lost 7 bases, V lost 4 bases, and 5 bases had no gene match. Germline V gene data show CDR1 as SGHNT and CDR2 as YYREEE (reference sequence). The CDR3 loop reads CASSLQGAVEKLFF. The CDR3 nucleotides are TGTGCCAGCAGCCTACAGGGGGCGGTTGAAAAACTGTTTTTT.

The rearrangement joins TRBV18 to TRBJ2-1; perhaps TRBD2 as D (6 bases). V was cut by 4 bases and J by 6 bases, with 22 bases left in between. In germline, CDR1 is KGHSH, CDR2 LQKENI. CDR3 length equals 17 residues. The DNA of the CDR3 is TGTGCCAGCTCACTAAACGCCCCCGGGACTGGGTTCAATGAGCAGTTCTTC. The encoded protein is CASSLNAPGTGFNEQFF.

The chain employs TRBV7-9 and TRBJ2-2; the match to TRBD2 covers 8 bases. The CDR3 length is 15 residues. Germline-derived CDR1 and CDR2 are SEHNR and FQNEAQ (reference sequence). V shed 8 bases and J 1 base; nucleotides not matched to a gene: 6. CDR3 in DNA: TGTGCCAGCCCCTCACGGGGGGGGAACACCGGGGAGCTGTTTTTT. Its protein is CASPSRGGNTGELFF. Filled out from reference TRBV7-9 and TRBJ2-2, the complete variable domain reads DTGVSQNPRHKITKRGQNVTFRCDPISEHNRLYWYRQTLGQGPEFLTYFQNEAQLEKSRLLSDRFSAERPKGSFSTLEIQRTEQGDSAMYLCASPSRGGNTGELFFGEGSRLTVL.

This chain links TRBV5-6 with TRBJ2-7; 11 nucleotides match TRBD1. Germline V lookup: CDR1 SGHDT, CDR2 YYEEEE. This CDR3 comprises 16 residues. Trimming cost V 4 bases and J 2 bases; bases outside gene matches: 8. The CDR3 is CASSAAGTGGAYEQYF. The CDR3 DNA follows: TGTGCCAGCAGCGCGGCCGGGACAGGGGGTGCCTACGAGCAGTACTTC.

The V and J genes are TRBV25-1 and TRBJ1-3, with 10 bases matching TRBD1. V dropped 6 bases and J dropped 4; count of bases not matched to a gene: 6. The germline V gene has CDR1 MGHDK and CDR2 SYGVNS. This CDR3 contains 15 residues. CDR3: CASRARDRGGNTIYF. In nucleotides, the CDR3 is TGTGCCAGCAGAGCCCGGGACAGGGGAGGAAACACCATATATTTT.

Concerning this clone itself: Other DNA sequences from this sample encode an identical CDR3 as well. The J gene is TRBJ1-1, the V gene TRBV5-1, with TRBD1 identical over 9 bases. The V gene's germline CDR1 is SGHRS and CDR2 YFSETQ. Unmatched junction bases numbered 5, after V lost 4 bases and J lost 1 base. The CDR3 totals 15 residues. CDR3 bases: TGCGCCAGCAGCCCGCCGACAGGGGGGAACACTGAAGCTTTCTTT. Translating it yields CASSPPTGGNTEAFF. Combining the CDR3 with reference TRBV5-1 and TRBJ1-1 gives the whole variable domain KAGVTQTPRYLIKTRGQQVTLSCSPISGHRSVSWYQQTPGQGLQFLFEYFSETQRNKGNFPGRFSGRQFSNSRSEMNVSTLELGDSALYLCASSPPTGGNTEAFFGQGTRLTVV.

The chain couples TRBV19 to TRBJ1-5; 12 bases align to TRBD1. CDR1 is LNHDA, CDR2 SQIVND, per germline (reference sequence). Germline trimming cut 5 bases from V and 2 bases from J; bases unmatched to any gene: 10. The CDR3 consists of 18 residues. CDR3 bases: TGTGCCAGTAGTGGGGCCGGGACAGGGGGCATCGGCAATCAGCCCCAGCATTTT. It translates to CASSGAGTGGIGNQPQHF.

The chain is built from TRBV11-2 and TRBJ2-7; TRBD1 is a possible D gene (6 bases). The CDR3 runs 13 residues. Looked up from germline, CDR1 is SGHAT and CDR2 is FQNNGV. The V gene lost 5 bases and the J gene lost 4 bases, with 12 bases spanning the gap. CDR3 bases: TGTGCCAGCAGCCTCCTGCAGGGGTACGAGCAGTACTTC. Translation: CASSLLQGYEQYF.

The chain carries TRBV27 and TRBJ1-2; 8 bases are a match to TRBD1. Unmatched junction bases numbered 7, after V lost 4 bases and J lost 3 bases. This CDR3 spans 15 amino acids. CDR1 is MNHEY, CDR2 SMNVEV, per germline (reference sequence). CDR3 sequence (DNA): TGTGCCAGCAGTTACTCTGGACAGGGAGACTATGGCTACACCTTC. This translates into CASSYSGQGDYGYTF.

The V call is TRBV27, the J call TRBJ1-1; D might be TRBD1 (5 bases). The CDR3 is 13 residues long. V was trimmed by 8 bases and J by 11 bases, leaving 21 bases between them. Germline CDR1 and CDR2: MNHEY and SMNVEV (reference sequence). The CDR3 nucleotides are TGTGCCAGCGGGGGAGGGGACGGGGTTCTCGCTTTCTTT. It yields the protein CASGGGDGVLAFF.

The V gene is TRBV7-3, the J gene TRBJ1-1; D not certain. V dropped 1 base and J dropped 2 bases, with 5 bases sitting between them. CDR3 size: 13 residues. Germline V gene data show CDR1 as SGHTA and CDR2 as FQGTGA. DNA for the CDR3: TGTGCCAGCAGCTTAATAGCAAACACTGAAGCTTTCTTT. Amino acids: CASSLIANTEAFF.

The rearrangement uses TRBV5-5 and TRBJ2-7; D gene unclear. V lost 0 bases, J lost 6 bases, and 16 bases lay in between. The V gene's germline CDR1 is SGHKS and CDR2 YYEKEE (reference sequence). This CDR3 spans 15 amino acids. CDR3 in DNA: TGTGCCAGCAGCTTGGGGTTGGCCCCTGTCAGCGAGCAGTACTTC. Its translation: CASSLGLAPVSEQYF.

The rearrangement joins TRBV6-6 to TRBJ1-6; D remains unclear. From germline, CDR1 is MNHNY and CDR2 SVGAGI (reference sequence). V was pared by 6 bases and J by 6 bases, with 15 bases between. CDR3 size: 15 residues. CDR3 loop: CASRPEDPFNSPLHF. In nucleotides, the CDR3 is TGTGCCAGCAGACCCGAGGATCCTTTTAATTCACCCCTCCACTTT.

The rearrangement joins TRBV12-3 or TRBV12-4 to TRBJ2-3; no clear D. V gave up 6 bases and J gave up 3 bases, with 10 bases separating them. This CDR3 contains 13 residues. Here the CDR3 DNA reads TGTGCCAGCAGCATCGACTTGACAGATACGCAGTATTTT. Translation gives CASSIDLTDTQYF.

The chain employs TRBV6-5 and TRBJ2-3, with 7 bases aligning to TRBD1. Unmatched junction bases numbered 4, after V lost 7 bases and J lost 0 bases. This CDR3 comprises 14 residues. Germline values: CDR1 MNHEY, CDR2 SVGAGI. In DNA form, the CDR3 reads TGTGCCAGCACCCCAGGGGGAAGCACAGATACGCAGTATTTT. The encoded protein is CASTPGGSTDTQYF.

This clone was seen only once. The V call is TRBV10-3, the J call TRBJ2-7; D ambiguous. This CDR3 is built from 12 residues. Trimming removed 2 bases from V and 7 bases from J, with 9 bases in between. Germline CDR1 and CDR2: ENHRY and SYGVKD. CDR3 nucleotides: TGTGCCATCAGTGAGACTCCCCAAGAGCAGTACTTC. The encoded protein is CAISETPQEQYF.

The chain joins TRBV5-4 to TRBJ1-4; no clear D gene. The length of the CDR3 is 16 residues. Per germline, CDR1 SGHNT and CDR2 YYREEE (reference sequence). The germline V and J ends were trimmed by 4 bases and 0 bases, with 13 bases remaining between them. The CDR3 is CASSPQLASTNEKLFF. As DNA, the CDR3 is TGTGCCAGCAGCCCCCAACTAGCCTCAACTAATGAAAAACTGTTTTTT.

This clone was detected once. V gene TRBV6-2 or TRBV6-3 combines with J gene TRBJ2-2, with D unresolved. V was cut by 0 bases and J by 4 bases, with 15 bases left in between. CDR3 length: 17 amino acids. Per germline, CDR1 MNHEY and CDR2 SVGEGT. In nucleotides, the CDR3 is TGTGCCAGCAGTTACTCGGGCCTTACGCCTGGCACCGGGGAGCTGTTTTTT. It encodes CASSYSGLTPGTGELFF.

The rearrangement joins TRBV24-1 to TRBJ2-3, with unresolved D. The CDR3 loop spans 14 amino acids. From germline, CDR1 is KGHDR and CDR2 SFDVKD. Trimming removed 3 bases from V and 5 bases from J, with 11 bases in between. The CDR3 DNA reads TGTGCCACCAGTGATCCCAGGCGCGTAGATACGCAGTATTTT. It encodes CATSDPRRVDTQYF.

This sequence joins TRBV30 and TRBJ1-2; D not resolved. The V end lost 8 bases, the J end lost 1 base, and 8 bases lay between the germline ends. CDR1 and CDR2 from the germline V gene are GTSNPN and SVGIG (reference sequence). The CDR3 has 11 residues. This CDR3 reads CAQVGNYGYTF. Here the CDR3 DNA reads TGTGCCCAGGTCGGTAACTATGGCTACACCTTC.

The chain recombines TRBV19 with TRBJ2-7, with 7 nucleotides matching TRBD2. This CDR3 has 14 amino acids. Trimming at V came to 3 bases and at J to 2 bases, leaving 4 bases not matched to a gene. Germline CDR1 and CDR2: LNHDA and SQIVND (reference sequence). This chain's CDR3 is CASSIGGRPYEQYF. CDR3 DNA: TGTGCCAGTAGTATCGGGGGGAGACCCTACGAGCAGTACTTC.

The rearrangement links TRBV11-2 to TRBJ2-5, with a tentative D call TRBD1 (5 bases). With 1 base removed from V and 2 bases from J, the gap between germline ends came to 14 bases. This CDR3 is built from 16 residues. The V gene's germline CDR1 is SGHAT and CDR2 FQNNGV. CDR3 region: CASSLVSGNPQETQYF. The CDR3 DNA follows: TGTGCCAGCAGCTTAGTCTCAGGGAACCCTCAAGAGACCCAGTACTTC.

This clone was counted a few times. The rearrangement joins TRBV10-1 to TRBJ1-1, with D uncertain. Trimming removed 6 bases at V and 1 base at J, with 9 bases between. The V gene's germline CDR1 is WNHNN and CDR2 SYGVQD (reference sequence). The CDR3 consists of 13 residues. Here the CDR3 DNA reads TGCGCCAGCAGCTTACAACGGAACACTGAAGCTTTCTTT. Protein sequence: CASSLQRNTEAFF.

The V call is TRBV5-1, the J call TRBJ2-2; 8 bases map to TRBD2. Trimming took 8 bases from V and 10 from J; bases not matched to a gene: 16. Germline CDR1 SGHRS, CDR2 YFSETQ. There are 15 residues in the CDR3. The CDR3 DNA reads as TGCGCCAGGCCAGAACAGCGGGAGAGGGTGGTGGAGCTGTTTTTT. Translation: CARPEQRERVVELFF.

V gene TRBV4-3 combines with J gene TRBJ1-1; the match to TRBD1 covers 7 bases. Trimming took 2 bases from V and 7 from J; bases not matched to a gene: 1. Germline loops: CDR1 LGHNA, CDR2 YSLEER. The CDR3 covers 12 residues. The CDR3 protein is CASSQRTGEAFF. The DNA for the CDR3 is TGCGCCAGCAGCCAAAGGACAGGTGAAGCTTTCTTT.

This chain uses TRBV7-3 with TRBJ1-2, with a weak D call TRBD1 (5 bases). Germline CDR1 SGHTA, CDR2 FQGTGA. The CDR3 consists of 13 residues. The V and J ends lost 5 bases and 2 bases respectively, with 9 bases between them. CDR3 nucleotide sequence: TGTGCCAGCAGCCCTGACAGAAACTATGGCTACACCTTC. Encoded protein: CASSPDRNYGYTF.